The T cell receptor (beta chain) under discussion was sequenced for a study of regulatory T cells in long-lasting Graves disease. General study findings and limits: Peripheral blood, not thyroid tissue, was the sole material studied. Repertoires from persistent disease leaned toward TRBV28, TRBJ1-2 and TRBJ2-5.

Germline-derived CDR1 and CDR2 are DFQATT and SNEGSKA (reference sequence). The CDR3 has 15 residues. V lost 1 base, J lost 7 bases, and 7 bases stayed unmatched. Worth noting for this clonotype: The antigen is not known.

Arm-PCR with iRepertoire HTBI primers amplified the CDR3 regions for these TCR beta libraries. TCRdb analysed the multiplex PCR reads with MiXCR anew, one entry per CDR3 protein. This sample yields about 440,000 distinct CDR3 sequences, of which about 16% are seen a single time; approximately 16% belongs to the top ten. Time point described: newly diagnosed GD, antithyroid drugs for less than 3 months. Following extraction of RNA from PBMCs, that RNA was used to make the TCR library. A further study also used this sample, focusing on T cells in Graves' hyperthyroidism and ophthalmopathy. That report adds: Blood also held most thyroid clonotypes expanded beyond 0.001.

The source was peripheral blood mononuclear cells (PBMCs), collected at new diagnosis, from a patient treated with antithyroid drugs. The chain combines TRBV20-1 with TRBJ2-7; TRBD2 agrees at 13 bases. The TCR was taken from a woman aged 30 to 39 with Graves disease. CDR3 in amino acids: CSARARTSGSTEQYF. CDR3 coding DNA: TGCAGTGCTAGAGCCAGGACTAGCGGGAGTACGGAGCAGTACTTC.